This TCR beta chain was found in a study of immune evolution from preneoplasia to lung adenocarcinoma. Study-wide findings and caveats: From normal lung to invasive adenocarcinoma, top clone frequencies appeared to decrease.

The CDR3 extends over 13 amino acids. The germline V gene has CDR1 SGHTA and CDR2 FQGNSA. V was pared by 1 base and J by 5 bases, with 8 bases between. Histologic diagnosis was independently verified by two lung pathologists. The repertoire was sequenced with immunoSEQ multiplex PCR; TCRdb's copy has only in-frame clones and lacks some. The table records about 4,300 clones, approximately 79% of them present only once. Turning to this clone: Its cognate antigen is unknown. The identical CDR3 is also encoded by other nucleotide sequences in the sample.

The chain couples TRBV7-2 to TRBJ2-5; D gene ambiguous. The source material was FFPE minimally invasive lung adenocarcinoma tissue. The receptor was isolated from a person between 50 and 70 years old with lung adenocarcinoma. DNA for the CDR3: TGTGCCAGCAGCTTAGGGGAATTGGAGACCCAGTACTTC. It specifies CASSLGELETQYF.